The T cell receptor beta chain described here comes from a study of cytomegalovirus exposure and HLA in healthy donors. Whole-study findings and limits: Cytomegalovirus status, reportedly, was diagnosed with high specificity and sensitivity by the classifier. The study put 160 or so TCR beta chains on its list as cytomegalovirus-associated. Subsequent analysis revealed that first-cohort TCR clusters tended to co-occur in the 90 to 150 validation repertoires. A few CMV-associated chains proved CMV antigen-specific in vitro.

About this clone: What it binds is not known.

Clones were read by immunoSEQ multiplex PCR, and TCRdb kept only the in-frame ones, dropping some. The table records about 47,000 clones, 92% of them present only once. Germline V gene data show CDR1 as MRHNA and CDR2 as SNTAGT. V was shortened by 3 bases and J by 6 bases, with 12 bases between the two germline ends. This CDR3 region has 14 residues. This chain links TRBV6-4 with TRBJ1-5; D possibly corresponds to TRBD1 (5 bases). The clonotype comes from a man younger than 30 in good health and CMV-seronegative. The sequenced sample consisted of PBMCs. CDR3 nucleotides: TGTGCCAGCAGTGAATCGGGGGGAGCTCAGCCCCAGCATTTT. Protein: CASSESGGAQPQHF.